This T cell receptor beta chain originates from a study of blood T cell repertoires in COVID-19. In the study overall: The United States, Italy and Spain supplied acute and convalescent COVID-19 samples. T cells, B-cell-depleted T cells, or PBMCs supplied cDNA or gDNA.

The data were produced by immunoSEQ multiplex PCR, yet TCRdb's version contains in-frame clones alone and is incomplete. The table lists roughly 250,000 clones, 82% of them singletons. The CDR3 extends over 18 amino acids. Germline CDR1 and CDR2: MDHEN and SYDVKM. After removal of 6 bases from V and 2 bases from J, the junction contained 16 bases not matched to a gene. This sequence joins TRBV28 and TRBJ2-1; 7 positions agree with TRBD1. Source material: peripheral blood. The clonotype originates from a woman older than 75 with active or convalescent COVID-19. In DNA form, the CDR3 reads TGTGCCAGCAGCGAAAGGGGGCGCGAGGCTACGGCCTACAATGAGCAGTTCTTC. Translating it yields CASSERGREATAYNEQFF.